This T cell receptor beta chain was sequenced in a study of CD8 T cells in ankylosing spondylitis. General study points: Earlier reports found some motif variants in synovial fluid and blood in reactive arthritis.

The V end was cut by 5 bases, the J end by 4 bases, with 17 bases between. Germline V gene lookup returns CDR1 SEHNR and CDR2 FQNEAQ (reference sequence). The CDR3 length is 15 residues. Only a few counts were recorded for this clonotype. Antigen: not known. A single record per CDR3 protein comes from TCRdb applying MiXCR to the 5' RACE reads. Of 200,000 to 300,000 distinct CDR3 sequences listed, roughly a tenth are singletons. Sequenced input: blood, either unsorted or a sorted T cell fraction (not recorded which). The TCR was taken from a male donor with ankylosing spondylitis or in good health (not recorded which). The chain combines TRBV7-9 with TRBJ1-2, with unresolved D. The CDR3 here is CASSPAGHGFYGYTF. In nucleotides, the CDR3 is TGTGCCAGCAGCCCCGCCGGGCACGGATTCTATGGCTACACCTTC.